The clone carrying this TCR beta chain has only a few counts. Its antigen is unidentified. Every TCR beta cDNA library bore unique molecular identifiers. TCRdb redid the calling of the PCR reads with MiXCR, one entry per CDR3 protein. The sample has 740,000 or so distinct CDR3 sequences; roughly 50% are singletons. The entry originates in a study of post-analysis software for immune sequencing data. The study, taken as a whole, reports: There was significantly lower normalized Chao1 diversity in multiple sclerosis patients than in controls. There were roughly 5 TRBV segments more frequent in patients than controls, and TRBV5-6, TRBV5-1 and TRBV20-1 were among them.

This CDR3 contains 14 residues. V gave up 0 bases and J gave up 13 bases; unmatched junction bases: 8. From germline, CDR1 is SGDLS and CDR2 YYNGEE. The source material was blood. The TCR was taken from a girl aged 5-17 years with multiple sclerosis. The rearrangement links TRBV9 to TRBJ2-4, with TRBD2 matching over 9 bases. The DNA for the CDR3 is TGTGCCAGCAGCGTAGGGGCGGGGGGGCGAGAGCAGTACTTC. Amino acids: CASSVGAGGREQYF.